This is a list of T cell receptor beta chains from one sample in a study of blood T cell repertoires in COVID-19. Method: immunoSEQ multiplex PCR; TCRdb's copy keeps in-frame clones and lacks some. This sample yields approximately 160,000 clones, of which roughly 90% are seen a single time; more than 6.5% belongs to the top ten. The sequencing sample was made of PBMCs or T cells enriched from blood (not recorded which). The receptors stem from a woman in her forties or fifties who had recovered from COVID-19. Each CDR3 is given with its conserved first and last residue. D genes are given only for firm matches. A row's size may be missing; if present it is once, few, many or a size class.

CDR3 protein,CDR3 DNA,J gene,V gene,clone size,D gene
CASSLVLDRTSGYTF,TGTGCCAGCAGTTTAGTCTTGGACAGGACCTCTGGCTACACCTTC,TRBJ1-2,TRBV28,once,TRBD1
CASLPKREAYEQYF,TGTGCCAGCCTCCCTAAGCGGGAGGCTTACGAGCAGTACTTC,TRBJ2-7,TRBV11-3,.,TRBD2
CAWSVPPDRGYTGELFF,TGTGCCTGGAGTGTACCCCCCGACAGGGGGTACACCGGGGAGCTGTTTTTT,TRBJ2-2,TRBV30,.,TRBD1
CASSPSQYRAATQYF,TGTGCCAGCAGCCCAAGCCAATACAGGGCCGCGACCCAGTACTTC,TRBJ2-5,TRBV3-1/TRBV3-2,.,.
CASSPGVGYGYTF,TGTGCCAGCAGCCCGGGAGTAGGCTATGGCTACACCTTC,TRBJ1-2,TRBV5-6,.,.
CASSFREYTGELFF,TGTGCCAGCAGCTTCCGGGAGTACACCGGGGAGCTGTTTTTT,TRBJ2-2,TRBV5-4,.,.
CASSQSKGGVNTEAFF,TGTGCCAGCAGCCAATCCAAAGGGGGGGTGAACACTGAAGCTTTCTTT,TRBJ1-1,TRBV16,.,.
CASSIVLVANYGYTF,TGTGCCAGTAGTATTGTGTTAGTCGCCAACTATGGCTACACCTTC,TRBJ1-2,TRBV19,.,.
CASSQWTGSTGELFF,TGCGCCAGCAGCCAATGGACAGGATCCACCGGGGAGCTGTTTTTT,TRBJ2-2,TRBV4-1,.,TRBD1
CASSLEGRGGDEQQYF,TGCGCCAGCAGCTTGGAGGGTCGGGGAGGAGACGAGCAGCAGTACTTC,TRBJ2-7,TRBV5-1,.,.
CASSLGHDNYGYTF,TGTGCCAGCAGCTTAGGACACGATAACTATGGCTACACCTTC,TRBJ1-2,TRBV7-3,.,.
CAWSVRRAGRPYNEQFF,TGTGCCTGGAGTGTACGAAGGGCCGGGAGGCCCTACAATGAGCAGTTCTTC,TRBJ2-1,TRBV30,.,TRBD2
CGAGTSGANVLTF,TGTGGGGCGGGGACCTCTGGGGCCAACGTCCTGACTTTC,TRBJ2-6,TRBV7-9,once,.
CASSLGTAYNEQFF,TGCGCCAGCAGCTTGGGGACTGCATACAATGAGCAGTTCTTC,TRBJ2-1,TRBV5-1,.,.
CASSLGLAGVGRLGETQYF,TGTGCCAGCAGCCTGGGACTAGCGGGAGTAGGGCGGTTGGGAGAGACCCAGTACTTC,TRBJ2-5,TRBV9,.,TRBD2
CASSEKDRRSNTGELFF,TGTGCCAGCAGCGAGAAGGACAGGAGAAGCAACACCGGGGAGCTGTTTTTT,TRBJ2-2,TRBV5-6,.,TRBD1
CASPELTGYSGNTIYF,TGTGCCAGCCCCGAACTTACAGGGTACTCTGGAAACACCATATATTTT,TRBJ1-3,TRBV6-4,.,.
CASSRGTSGMRQETQYF,TGTGCCAGTAGTAGGGGGACTAGCGGGATGAGGCAAGAGACCCAGTACTTC,TRBJ2-5,TRBV19,once,TRBD2
CAIARGSSTDTQYF,TGTGCCATCGCTCGGGGATCTAGCACAGATACGCAGTATTTT,TRBJ2-3,TRBV10-3,.,.
CASSPGTAFTGNTIYF,TGTGCCAGCTCACCTGGGACAGCCTTTACTGGAAACACCATATATTTT,TRBJ1-3,TRBV18,.,TRBD1
CATITYEQYF,TGTGCCACCATAACCTACGAGCAGTACTTC,TRBJ2-7,TRBV15,.,.
CASSLVGPGTVNEKLFF,TGTGCCAGCAGCTTAGTAGGCCCCGGGACAGTGAATGAAAAACTGTTTTTT,TRBJ1-4,TRBV7-2,.,TRBD1
CASSSLRSGSEVNEQFF,TGCGCCAGCAGCTCCCTGCGGAGCGGGAGTGAGGTCAATGAGCAGTTCTTC,TRBJ2-1,TRBV5-1,.,TRBD2
CATCDPVTETQYF,TGTGCCACCTGTGACCCAGTCACAGAGACCCAGTACTTC,TRBJ2-5,TRBV10-3,.,.
CASSLVQDGNADTQYF,TGTGCCAGCAGCTTAGTTCAGGACGGGAACGCAGATACGCAGTATTTT,TRBJ2-3,TRBV7-2,.,.
CASSRAGELFF,TGTGCCAGCAGTAGAGCCGGGGAGCTGTTTTTT,TRBJ2-2,TRBV6-5,few,.
CASRNRDITDTQYF,TGTGCCAGTAGGAACCGGGACATCACAGATACGCAGTATTTT,TRBJ2-3,TRBV19,.,.
CSASAYRSSYNSPLHF,TGCAGTGCTAGTGCCTACAGGAGCTCCTATAATTCACCCCTCCACTTT,TRBJ1-6,TRBV20-1,.,.
CSVWDRKQISGANVLTF,TGCAGCGTCTGGGACAGAAAACAAATCTCTGGGGCCAACGTCCTGACTTTC,TRBJ2-6,TRBV29-1,few,TRBD1
CASSIGDSLGNSPLHF,TGTGCCAGTAGTATAGGTGATTCGTTGGGCAATTCACCCCTCCACTTT,TRBJ1-6,TRBV19,.,.
CASSLASGSRAGGGQYF,TGTGCCAGCAGCTTGGCCTCCGGCTCCCGGGCTGGGGGGGGCCAGTACTTC,TRBJ2-5,TRBV5-6,.,TRBD2
CASRVEGELFF,TGTGCCAGCAGGGTCGAGGGGGAGCTGTTTTTT,TRBJ2-2,TRBV12-3/TRBV12-4,.,.
CASSSRQGSAYYGYTF,TGTGCCAGCAGTTCCCGACAGGGCTCGGCCTACTATGGCTACACCTTC,TRBJ1-2,TRBV28,.,TRBD1
CASSTRQGAYEQYF,TGTGCCAGCAGTACCCGACAGGGGGCCTACGAGCAGTACTTC,TRBJ2-7,TRBV28,.,TRBD1
CASSWDNAVLTF,TGTGCCAGCAGTTGGGACAACGCCGTCCTGACTTTC,TRBJ2-6,TRBV25-1,.,.
CASSEARQGQAAQHF,TGTGCCAGCAGTGAAGCTAGACAGGGACAGGCGGCCCAGCATTTT,TRBJ1-5,TRBV6-1,.,TRBD1
CASSIPGQGRTDTQYF,TGTGCCAGTAGTATCCCAGGACAGGGGCGCACAGATACGCAGTATTTT,TRBJ2-3,TRBV19,.,TRBD1
CASSLALDRARGYTF,TGTGCCAGCAGCTTAGCGCTTGACAGGGCTCGAGGCTACACCTTC,TRBJ1-2,TRBV7-9,.,TRBD1
CASSQRSGGTGELFF,TGTGCCAGCAGCCAGCGGTCGGGGGGCACCGGGGAGCTGTTTTTT,TRBJ2-2,TRBV5-6,.,TRBD2
CASSVGQLNTEAFF,TGTGCCAGCAGTGTGGGACAACTGAACACTGAAGCTTTCTTT,TRBJ1-1,TRBV25-1,.,.
CAISQLADQETQYF,TGTGCCATCAGTCAACTAGCGGACCAAGAGACCCAGTACTTC,TRBJ2-5,TRBV10-3,.,TRBD2
CASKPQLSYNEQFF,TGTGCCAGCAAACCACAGCTCTCCTACAATGAGCAGTTCTTC,TRBJ2-1,TRBV5-4,.,.
CASSVGSGSRNTQYF,TGTGCCAGCAGTGTGGGTAGCGGGAGCCGTAATACGCAGTATTTT,TRBJ2-3,TRBV2,.,TRBD2
CASSLEVAGGFIVAEQFF,TGTGCCAGCAGCCTTGAGGTAGCGGGAGGCTTTATTGTAGCTGAGCAGTTCTTC,TRBJ2-1,TRBV7-8,.,TRBD2
CASSLAGLAGVNEQFF,TGCGCCAGCAGCTTGGCTGGACTAGCGGGAGTCAATGAGCAGTTCTTC,TRBJ2-1,TRBV5-1,.,TRBD2
CASSPPRGRNTEAFF,TGTGCCAGCAGTCCCCCGAGGGGGCGGAACACTGAAGCTTTCTTT,TRBJ1-1,TRBV28,once,TRBD1